These 15 T cell receptor beta chains originate from one sample sequenced in a study of blood T cell repertoires in COVID-19. Produced via immunoSEQ multiplex PCR; TCRdb's table is partial and in-frame only. The top ten hold 16% of the sample, which has about 120,000 clones, 75% to 80% seen once. The sequenced material came from peripheral blood. The receptors stem from an elderly woman with active or convalescent COVID-19.

The V call is TRBV30, the J call TRBJ2-1, with TRBD2 identical over 9 bases. This CDR3 region has 14 residues. From germline, CDR1 is GTSNPN and CDR2 SVGIG (reference sequence). V was pared by 2 bases and J by 9 bases, with 8 bases of the junction left unmatched. DNA for the CDR3: TGTGCCTGGAGTACGGGACTAGCAGGTGCTGAGCAGTTCTTC. Protein product: CAWSTGLAGAEQFF.

This chain links TRBV7-2 with TRBJ1-1, with D possibly being TRBD1 (6 bases). Germline-derived CDR1 and CDR2 are SGHTA and FQGNSA. The CDR3 runs 13 residues. Deletions cut 6 bases from V and 1 base from J, with 9 bases between. The DNA of the CDR3 is TGTGCCAGCAGATTACAGGGGAACACTGAAGCTTTCTTT. This encodes CASRLQGNTEAFF.

The chain joins TRBV6-5 to TRBJ2-7; TRBD1 matches 8 bases. The CDR3 contains 13 residues. With 6 bases clipped from V and 6 bases from J, the junction kept 7 bases outside the gene matches. The germline V gene encodes CDR1 MNHEY and CDR2 SVGAGI. The CDR3 loop is CASRMGQAGEQYF. The DNA of the CDR3 is TGTGCCAGCAGGATGGGACAGGCGGGCGAGCAGTACTTC.

This clone was found once. The rearrangement joins TRBV7-9 to TRBJ1-4, with unresolved D. The CDR3 loop spans 15 amino acids. V was clipped by 4 bases and J by 8 bases, with 17 bases between them. Germline V gene sequence: CDR1 SEHNR, CDR2 FQNEAQ (reference sequence). CDR3 residues: CASSSARSAKEKLFF. In DNA form, the CDR3 reads TGTGCCAGCAGCTCAGCGCGTTCCGCAAAGGAAAAACTGTTTTTT.

The CDR3 nucleotides are TGTGCCAGCAGTTTAACCGGGATGAATGGCTACACCTTC. Its protein is CASSLTGMNGYTF. The V gene is TRBV12-3 or TRBV12-4, the J gene TRBJ1-2; D gene ambiguous. There are 13 residues in the CDR3. V dropped 2 bases and J dropped 6 bases, with 10 bases sitting between them.

J is TRBJ2-6 and V is TRBV6-5; D is ambiguous. Trimming cost V 6 bases and J 0 bases, with 6 bases left between them. This CDR3 has 14 amino acids. Germline lookup yields CDR1 MNHEY and CDR2 SVGAGI. Here the CDR3 DNA reads TGTGCCAGCAGAGCATCCTCTGGGGCCAACGTCCTGACTTTC. It codes for CASRASSGANVLTF.

CDR3 residues: CASSAIQGGQFF. The DNA for the CDR3 is TGTGCCAGCAGCGCAATTCAGGGAGGGCAGTTCTTC. This sequence joins TRBV7-9 and TRBJ2-1, with D tentatively TRBD2 (6 bases). V lost 5 bases and J lost 12, with 14 bases in between. This CDR3 has 12 residues. Per the germline V gene, CDR1 is SEHNR and CDR2 is FQNEAQ (reference sequence).

The rearrangement uses TRBV5-5 and TRBJ1-4; D gene ambiguous. The CDR3 runs 14 residues. Per germline, CDR1 SGHKS and CDR2 YYEKEE (reference sequence). V dropped 6 bases and J dropped 2 bases, with 11 bases sitting between them. The CDR3 is CASTLEGTNEKLFF. Written as DNA, the CDR3 is TGTGCCAGCACCCTGGAGGGCACTAATGAAAAACTGTTTTTT.

The rearrangement links TRBV10-1 to TRBJ2-1; 8 bases match TRBD1. The CDR3 consists of 16 residues. Trimming cost V 5 bases and J 2 bases; bases outside gene matches: 8. Germline-derived CDR1 and CDR2 are WNHNN and SYGVQD (reference sequence). The CDR3 protein is CASSCYRTGPYNEQFF. Written as DNA, the CDR3 is TGCGCCAGCAGTTGCTATCGGACAGGGCCCTACAATGAGCAGTTCTTC.

The chain is built from TRBV5-1 and TRBJ2-7; 8 bases align to TRBD2. The junction had 4 bases not matched to a gene; V was cut back by 0 bases and J by 5 bases. This CDR3 has 14 residues. From germline, CDR1 is SGHRS and CDR2 YFSETQ. CDR3 residues: CASSLGLASHEQYF. CDR3 DNA sequence: TGCGCCAGCAGCTTGGGACTAGCGTCGCACGAGCAGTACTTC.

CDR3 sequence: CASSLAWGDEQYF. Written as DNA, the CDR3 is TGTGCCAGCAGCTTGGCCTGGGGGGACGAGCAGTACTTC. V gene TRBV5-6 combines with J gene TRBJ2-7, with D tentatively TRBD2 (6 bases). CDR1 is SGHDT, CDR2 YYEEEE, per germline. The CDR3 has 13 amino acids. The V gene lost 0 bases and the J gene lost 5 bases, with 9 bases spanning the gap. Full variable domain (rest looked up from reference TRBV5-6 and TRBJ2-7): DAGVTQSPTHLIKTRGQQVTLRCSPKSGHDTVSWYQQALGQGPQFIFQYYEEEERQRGNFPDRFSGHQFPNYSSELNVNALLLGDSALYLCASSLAWGDEQYFGPGTRLTVT.

This chain joins TRBV5-1 and TRBJ2-2; 12 nucleotides agree with TRBD2. Germline loops: CDR1 SGHRS, CDR2 YFSETQ. This CDR3 contains 19 residues. V shed 2 bases and J 0 bases; nucleotides not matched to a gene: 8. CDR3: CASSFRLAGEWTNTGELFF. Written as DNA, the CDR3 is TGCGCCAGCAGCTTCCGACTAGCGGGAGAGTGGACGAACACCGGGGAGCTGTTTTTT.

The chain links TRBV5-6 to TRBJ1-4; no clear D gene. From germline, CDR1 is SGHDT and CDR2 YYEEEE. V dropped 6 bases and J dropped 7 bases, with 10 bases sitting between them. CDR3 length: 12 amino acids. CDR3 DNA: TGTGCCAGCACTATTCGGTCTGAAAAACTGTTTTTT. This sequence encodes CASTIRSEKLFF.

The chain couples TRBV5-1 to TRBJ2-5; no definite D call. Germline CDR1 is SGHRS and CDR2 is YFSETQ. This CDR3 region has 12 residues. The V end lost 4 bases, the J end lost 2 bases, and 6 bases lay between the germline ends. The CDR3 coding sequence is TGCGCCAGCAGCGATGCGCAAGAGACCCAGTACTTC. Its protein is CASSDAQETQYF.

Only a few counts were recorded for this clone. The chain carries TRBV11-2 and TRBJ2-3; 8 bases match TRBD2. The CDR3 length is 13 residues. Germline V gives CDR1 SGHAT, CDR2 FQNNGV. The CDR3 sequence is CAFGPRGGDTQYF. DNA for the CDR3: TGTGCGTTCGGGCCCCGGGGGGGAGATACGCAGTATTTT.